A selection of T cell receptor beta chains follows, all from one sample in a study of T cells in Graves' hyperthyroidism and ophthalmopathy. MiXCR, applied by TCRdb to the multiplex PCR reads, yields one record per CDR3 protein. The data hold nearly 600,000 distinct CDR3 sequences, with about 14% observed a single time. Sequenced sample: blood. The receptors originated from a woman between 18 and 29 years old with Graves' ophthalmopathy. Both conserved end residues are part of each CDR3. A D gene is named only where the DNA matches it firmly. Clone size is shown for a subset of rows, as once, few, many or a class of expanded clone.

v_call	clone_size	j_call	d_call	cdr3_aa	cdr3_nt
TRBV9	-	TRBJ2-1	-	CASSVDAGPEQFF	TGTGCCAGCAGCGTAGACGCAGGGCCTGAGCAGTTCTTC
TRBV20-1	-	TRBJ2-5	-	CSAPPRGGETQYF	TGCAGTGCTCCGCCTCGGGGAGGAGAGACCCAGTACTTC
TRBV6-1	-	TRBJ2-7	-	CASSLIGGPYEQYF	TGTGCCAGCAGCCTAATAGGAGGACCCTACGAGCAGTACTTC
TRBV2	many	TRBJ2-7	TRBD2	CASSDGIGTSVFYEQYF	TGTGCCAGCAGTGATGGAATTGGGACTAGCGTGTTTTACGAGCAGTACTTC
TRBV11-1	many	TRBJ2-1	-	CATTGTSYNEQFF	TGTGCCACCACAGGGACCTCCTACAATGAGCAGTTCTTC
TRBV5-6	few	TRBJ2-7	TRBD2	CASSPGGGTSYEQYF	TGTGCCAGCAGCCCGGGGGGGGGGACATCCTACGAGCAGTACTTC
TRBV28	many	TRBJ1-4	-	CASSPPREKLFF	TGTGCCAGCAGTCCCCCCCGTGAAAAACTGTTTTTT
TRBV28	few	TRBJ1-2	-	CASSPPGNYGYTF	TGTGCCAGCAGCCCCCCAGGGAACTATGGCTACACCTTC
TRBV20-1	many	TRBJ2-1	TRBD2	CSASIGTSGNYNEQFF	TGCAGTGCTAGTATCGGGACTAGCGGGAATTACAATGAGCAGTTCTTC
TRBV20-1	many	TRBJ2-1	-	CSASPGVTYNEQFF	TGCAGTGCTAGTCCGGGAGTTACCTACAATGAGCAGTTCTTC
TRBV3-1	few	TRBJ2-3	TRBD2	CASSQVGLAGETDTQYF	TGTGCCAGCAGCCAGGTGGGACTAGCGGGAGAAACAGATACGCAGTATTTT
TRBV25-1	-	TRBJ1-5	-	CASGTNSNQPQHF	TGTGCCAGCGGGACAAATAGCAATCAGCCCCAGCATTTT
TRBV12-3/TRBV12-4	many	TRBJ2-7	-	CASYAWLPHPYEQYF	TGTGCCAGTTATGCCTGGCTCCCCCACCCTTACGAGCAGTACTTC
TRBV27	many	TRBJ2-7	TRBD2	CASSLLPPPTSGLYEQYF	TGTGCCAGCAGTTTATTGCCCCCTCCGACTAGCGGACTCTACGAGCAGTACTTC
TRBV11-3	many	TRBJ1-5	TRBD1	CASSRQGDQPQHF	TGTGCCAGCAGCCGACAGGGGGATCAGCCCCAGCATTTT
TRBV19	-	TRBJ2-5	TRBD1	CASSKKGQGKQETQYF	TGTGCCAGTAGTAAAAAGGGACAGGGGAAACAAGAGACCCAGTACTTC
TRBV20-1	many	TRBJ2-7	-	CSARNSYEQYF	TGCAGTGCTAGAAACTCCTACGAGCAGTACTTC
TRBV3-1	-	TRBJ1-2	-	CASSPVKGQSYGYTF	TGTGCCAGCAGCCCCGTAAAGGGACAATCCTATGGCTACACCTTC
TRBV13	-	TRBJ2-7	TRBD1	CASSPSYRGLYEQYF	TGTGCCAGCAGCCCATCGTACAGGGGGCTTTACGAGCAGTACTTC